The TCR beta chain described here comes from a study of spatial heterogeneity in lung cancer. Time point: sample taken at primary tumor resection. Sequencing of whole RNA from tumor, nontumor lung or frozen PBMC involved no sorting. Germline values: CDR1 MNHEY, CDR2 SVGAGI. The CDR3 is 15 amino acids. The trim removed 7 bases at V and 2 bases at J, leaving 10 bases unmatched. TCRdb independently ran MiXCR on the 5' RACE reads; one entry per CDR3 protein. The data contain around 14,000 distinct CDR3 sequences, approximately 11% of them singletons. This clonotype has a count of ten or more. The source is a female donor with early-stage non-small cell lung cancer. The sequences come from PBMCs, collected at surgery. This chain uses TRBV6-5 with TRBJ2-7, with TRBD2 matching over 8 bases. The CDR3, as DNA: TGTGCCAGCACTACCGGGGGGGGAGGGACCTACGAGCAGTACTTC. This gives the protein CASTTGGGGTYEQYF.